Sequencing of this T cell receptor (beta chain) was carried out in a study of blood T cells in healthy people across ages. It was with a sample-barcoded 5' primer and a J-beta primer mix that a second PCR of about 7 to 12 cycles was run. The authors tagged each cDNA molecule using a template-switch adaptor with 12 random nucleotides. Via MiXCR, TCRdb re-called the 5' RACE reads, giving one row per CDR3 protein. The sample records over a million distinct CDR3 sequences, roughly two fifths being singletons. V lost 4 bases and J 3 bases, leaving 12 bases between the germline ends. This CDR3 contains 14 residues. CDR1 and CDR2 (germline): MNHEY, SMNVEV (reference sequence). The draw of peripheral blood yielded ten milliliters from each donor. Study-wide results and limits: A roughly linear age-dependent decrease characterized TCR beta diversity per million T cells. Long-lived donors had more naive CD4+ cells and higher diversity than aged donors.

Worth noting for this clonotype: Its antigen remains unknown.

The sequencing input was blood. The chain recombines TRBV27 with TRBJ1-1; D might be TRBD1 (5 bases). This clonotype was sampled from a woman younger than 35 in good health. Here the CDR3 reads CASSWDGDDTEAFF. The CDR3 DNA sequence: TGTGCCAGCAGTTGGGACGGGGACGACACTGAAGCTTTCTTT.